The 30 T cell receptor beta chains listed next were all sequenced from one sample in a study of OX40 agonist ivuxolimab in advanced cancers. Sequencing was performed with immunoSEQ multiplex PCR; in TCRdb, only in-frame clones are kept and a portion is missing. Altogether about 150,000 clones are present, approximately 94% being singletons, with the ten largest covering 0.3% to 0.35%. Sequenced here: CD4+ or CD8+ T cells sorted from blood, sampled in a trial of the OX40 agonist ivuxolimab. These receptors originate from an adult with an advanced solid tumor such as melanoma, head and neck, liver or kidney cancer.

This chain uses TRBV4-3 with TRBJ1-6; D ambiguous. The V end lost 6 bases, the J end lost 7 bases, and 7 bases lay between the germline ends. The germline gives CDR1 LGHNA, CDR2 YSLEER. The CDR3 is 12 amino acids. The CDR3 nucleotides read TGCGCCAGCAGTTACAGCAATTCACCCCTCCACTTT. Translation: CASSYSNSPLHF.

The chain's CDR3 is CASSLAHLAGAYEQYF. For the CDR3, the DNA is TGCGCCAGCAGCTTGGCCCACCTAGCGGGGGCCTACGAGCAGTACTTC. The chain uses TRBV5-1 and TRBJ2-7; 10 nucleotides match TRBD2. V dropped 0 bases and J dropped 2; count of bases not matched to a gene: 5. The length of the CDR3 is 16 residues. CDR1 SGHRS and CDR2 YFSETQ come from the germline V gene.

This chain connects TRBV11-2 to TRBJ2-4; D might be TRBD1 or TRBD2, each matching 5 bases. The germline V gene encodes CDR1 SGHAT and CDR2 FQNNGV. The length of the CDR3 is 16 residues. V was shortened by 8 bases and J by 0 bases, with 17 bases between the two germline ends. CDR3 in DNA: TGTGCCAGCCCCCGGGACCGGGCGCTAGCCAAAAACATTCAGTACTTC. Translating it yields CASPRDRALAKNIQYF.

The CDR3 DNA sequence: TGCAGCCTGGGGGGGAACACAGATACGCAGTATTTT. It translates to CSLGGNTDTQYF. The rearrangement links TRBV29-1 to TRBJ2-3, with 7 bases matching TRBD2. The J segment lost 2 bases and the V segment lost 8 bases, leaving 4 bases of the junction unmatched. This CDR3 region has 12 residues. The germline gives CDR1 SQVTM, CDR2 ANQGSEA.

Here the CDR3 DNA reads TGTGCCAGCAGCCATACTAGCGTTACGCAGTATTTT. Translation gives CASSHTSVTQYF. The rearrangement uses TRBV5-6 and TRBJ2-3, with 7 bases matching TRBD2. Germline V gene sequence: CDR1 SGHDT, CDR2 YYEEEE. This CDR3 is built from 12 residues. J was trimmed by 8 bases and V by 4 bases; bases with no gene match: 4.

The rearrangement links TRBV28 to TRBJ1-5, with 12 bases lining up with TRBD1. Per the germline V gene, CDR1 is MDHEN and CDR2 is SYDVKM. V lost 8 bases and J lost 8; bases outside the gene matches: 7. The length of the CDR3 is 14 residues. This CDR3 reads CASFTGQGAKPQHF. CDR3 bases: TGTGCCAGCTTTACGGGACAGGGGGCGAAGCCCCAGCATTTT.

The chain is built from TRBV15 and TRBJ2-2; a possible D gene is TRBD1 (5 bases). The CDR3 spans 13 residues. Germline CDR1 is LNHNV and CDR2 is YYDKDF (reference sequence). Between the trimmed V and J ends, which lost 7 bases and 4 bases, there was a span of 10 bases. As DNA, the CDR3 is TGTGCCACCACTTTCAGGGTCACCGGGGAGCTGTTTTTT. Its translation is CATTFRVTGELFF. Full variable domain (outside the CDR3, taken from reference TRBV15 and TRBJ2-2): DAMVIQNPRYQVTQFGKPVTLSCSQTLNHNVMYWYQQKSSQAPKLLFHYYDKDFNNEADTPDNFQSRRPNTSFCFLDIRSPGLGDTAMYLCATTFRVTGELFFGEGSRLTVL.

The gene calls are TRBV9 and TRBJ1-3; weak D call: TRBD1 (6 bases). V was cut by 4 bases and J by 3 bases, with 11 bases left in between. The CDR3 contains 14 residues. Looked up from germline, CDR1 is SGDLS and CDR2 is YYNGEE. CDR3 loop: CASSLGGGGNTIYF. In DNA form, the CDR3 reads TGTGCCAGCAGCCTAGGGGGTGGTGGAAACACCATATATTTT.

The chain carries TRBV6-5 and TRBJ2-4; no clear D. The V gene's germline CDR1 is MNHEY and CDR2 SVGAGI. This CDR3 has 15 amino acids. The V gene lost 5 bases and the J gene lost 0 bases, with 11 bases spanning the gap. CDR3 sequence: CASSTQPVAKNIQYF. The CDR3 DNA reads TGTGCCAGCAGTACCCAACCGGTAGCCAAAAACATTCAGTACTTC.

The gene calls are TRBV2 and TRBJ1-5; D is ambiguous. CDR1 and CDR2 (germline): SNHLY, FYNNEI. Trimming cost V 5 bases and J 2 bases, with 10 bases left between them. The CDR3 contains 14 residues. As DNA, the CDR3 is TGTGCCAGCAGTACCCGAGAAGGCAATCAGCCCCAGCATTTT. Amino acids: CASSTREGNQPQHF.

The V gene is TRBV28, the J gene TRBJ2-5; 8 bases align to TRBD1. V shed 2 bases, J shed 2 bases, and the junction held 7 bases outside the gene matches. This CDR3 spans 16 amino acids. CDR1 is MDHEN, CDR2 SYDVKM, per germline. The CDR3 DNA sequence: TGTGCCAGCAGTTTACTGTACGACAGGGGTCAAGAGACCCAGTACTTC. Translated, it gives CASSLLYDRGQETQYF. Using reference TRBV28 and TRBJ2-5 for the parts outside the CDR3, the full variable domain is DVKVTQSSRYLVKRTGEKVFLECVQDMDHENMFWYRQDPGLGLRLIYFSYDVKMKEKGDIPEGYSVSREKKERFSLILESASTNQTSMYLCASSLLYDRGQETQYFGPGTRLLVL.

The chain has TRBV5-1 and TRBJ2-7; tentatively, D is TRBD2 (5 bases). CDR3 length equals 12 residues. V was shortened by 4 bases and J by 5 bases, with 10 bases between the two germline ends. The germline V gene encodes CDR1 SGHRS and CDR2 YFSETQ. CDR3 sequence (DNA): TGCGCCAGCAGCCCGGGGTGGGACGAGCAGTACTTC. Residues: CASSPGWDEQYF.

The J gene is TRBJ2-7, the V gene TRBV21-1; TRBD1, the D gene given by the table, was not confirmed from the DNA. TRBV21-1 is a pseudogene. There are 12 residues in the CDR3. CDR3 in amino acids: CASIGQFYEQYF. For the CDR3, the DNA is TGTGCCAGCATCGGACAGTTTTACGAGCAGTACTTC.

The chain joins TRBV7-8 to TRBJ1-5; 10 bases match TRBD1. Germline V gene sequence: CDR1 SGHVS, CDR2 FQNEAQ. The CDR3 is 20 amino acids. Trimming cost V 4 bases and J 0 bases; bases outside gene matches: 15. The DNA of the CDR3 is TGTGCCAGCAGCTCCACCCTTAGGGGACAGGGGACCCATAGCAATCAGCCCCAGCATTTT. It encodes CASSSTLRGQGTHSNQPQHF. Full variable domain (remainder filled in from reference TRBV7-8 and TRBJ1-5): GAGVSQSPRYKVAKRGQDVALRCDPISGHVSLFWYQQALGQGPEFLTYFQNEAQLDKSGLPSDRFFAERPEGSVSTLKIQRTQQEDSAVYLCASSSTLRGQGTHSNQPQHFGDGTRLSIL.

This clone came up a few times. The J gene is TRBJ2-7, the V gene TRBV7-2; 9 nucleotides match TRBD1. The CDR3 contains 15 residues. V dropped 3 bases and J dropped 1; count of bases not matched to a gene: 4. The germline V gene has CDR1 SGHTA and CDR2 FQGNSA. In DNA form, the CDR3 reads TGTGCCAGCAGCTTGACCGGGACAGGGTCCTACGAGCAGTACTTC. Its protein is CASSLTGTGSYEQYF.

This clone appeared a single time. The CDR3 protein is CASSIIDSPYGYTF. Written as DNA, the CDR3 is TGTGCCAGTAGTATAATTGACAGCCCCTATGGCTACACCTTC. The V and J genes are TRBV19 and TRBJ1-2, with a weak D call TRBD1 (5 bases). Germline V gene sequence: CDR1 LNHDA, CDR2 SQIVND (reference sequence). With 2 bases removed from V and 4 bases from J, the gap between germline ends came to 11 bases. The CDR3 consists of 14 residues.

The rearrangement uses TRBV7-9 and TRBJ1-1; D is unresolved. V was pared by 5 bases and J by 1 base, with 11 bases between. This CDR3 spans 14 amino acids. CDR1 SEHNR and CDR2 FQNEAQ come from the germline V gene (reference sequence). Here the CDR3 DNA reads TGTGCCAGCAGCCTCCAGTCGGCGAACACTGAAGCTTTCTTT. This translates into CASSLQSANTEAFF.

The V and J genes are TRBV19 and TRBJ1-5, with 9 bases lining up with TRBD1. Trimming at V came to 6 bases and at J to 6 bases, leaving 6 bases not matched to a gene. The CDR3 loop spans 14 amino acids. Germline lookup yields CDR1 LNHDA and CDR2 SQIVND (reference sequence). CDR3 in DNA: TGTGCCAGTAGAGAACAGGGGGCAGGTCAGCCCCAGCATTTT. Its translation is CASREQGAGQPQHF.

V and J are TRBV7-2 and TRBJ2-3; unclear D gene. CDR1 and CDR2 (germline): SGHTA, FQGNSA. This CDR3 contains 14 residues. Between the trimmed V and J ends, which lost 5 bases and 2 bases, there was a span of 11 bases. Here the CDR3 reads CASSTDVYTDTQYF. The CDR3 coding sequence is TGTGCCAGCAGCACGGACGTGTACACAGATACGCAGTATTTT.

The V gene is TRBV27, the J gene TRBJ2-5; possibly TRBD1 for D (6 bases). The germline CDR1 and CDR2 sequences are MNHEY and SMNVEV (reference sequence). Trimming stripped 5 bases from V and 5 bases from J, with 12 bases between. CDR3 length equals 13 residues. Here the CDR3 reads CASSNRVGETQYF. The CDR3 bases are TGTGCCAGCAGTAACAGGGTGGGGGAGACCCAGTACTTC.

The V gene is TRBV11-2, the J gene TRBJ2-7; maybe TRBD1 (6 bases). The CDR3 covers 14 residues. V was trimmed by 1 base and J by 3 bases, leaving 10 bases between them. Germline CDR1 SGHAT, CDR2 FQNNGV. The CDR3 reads CASSLVRGSYEQYF. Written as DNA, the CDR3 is TGTGCCAGCAGCTTAGTCAGGGGCAGCTACGAGCAGTACTTC.

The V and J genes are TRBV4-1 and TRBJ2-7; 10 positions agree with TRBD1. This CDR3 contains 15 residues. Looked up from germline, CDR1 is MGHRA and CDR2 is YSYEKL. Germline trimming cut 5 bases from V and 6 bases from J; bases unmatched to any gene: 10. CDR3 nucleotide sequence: TGCGCCAGCAGCTCCCGGACAGGGGGAACATTCGAGCAGTACTTC. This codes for CASSSRTGGTFEQYF.

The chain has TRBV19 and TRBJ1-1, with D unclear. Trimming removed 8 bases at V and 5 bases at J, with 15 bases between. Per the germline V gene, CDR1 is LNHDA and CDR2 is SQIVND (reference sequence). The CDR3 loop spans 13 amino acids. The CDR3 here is CASGVSGGTEAFF. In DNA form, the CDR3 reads TGTGCCAGTGGGGTCTCCGGAGGTACTGAAGCTTTCTTT.

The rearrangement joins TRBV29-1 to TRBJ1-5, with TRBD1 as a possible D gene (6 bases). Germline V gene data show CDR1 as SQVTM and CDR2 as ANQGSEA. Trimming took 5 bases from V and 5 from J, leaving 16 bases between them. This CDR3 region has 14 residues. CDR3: CSVNPGQDYQPQHF. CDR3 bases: TGCAGCGTTAACCCGGGACAAGACTATCAGCCCCAGCATTTT.

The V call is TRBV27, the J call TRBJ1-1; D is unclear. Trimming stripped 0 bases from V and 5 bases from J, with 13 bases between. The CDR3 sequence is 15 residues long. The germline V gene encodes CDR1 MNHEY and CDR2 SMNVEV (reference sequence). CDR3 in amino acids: CASSLSRLRRTEAFF. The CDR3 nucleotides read TGTGCCAGCAGTTTATCGAGGCTCCGAAGGACTGAAGCTTTCTTT.

The CDR3 DNA reads as TGTGCCAGTACGGGTGGGGTCCAAGGCTACACCTTC. Its translation is CASTGGVQGYTF. The chain has TRBV9 and TRBJ1-2; D unclear. Trimming took 8 bases from V and 8 from J, leaving 16 bases between them. The CDR3 has 12 amino acids. The germline gives CDR1 SGDLS, CDR2 YYNGEE.

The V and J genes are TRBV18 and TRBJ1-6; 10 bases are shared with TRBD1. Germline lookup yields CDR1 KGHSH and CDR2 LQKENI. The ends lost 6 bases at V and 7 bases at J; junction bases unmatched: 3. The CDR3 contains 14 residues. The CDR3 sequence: CASSPGQGNSPLHF. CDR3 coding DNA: TGTGCCAGCTCGCCGGGACAGGGGAATTCACCCCTCCACTTT.

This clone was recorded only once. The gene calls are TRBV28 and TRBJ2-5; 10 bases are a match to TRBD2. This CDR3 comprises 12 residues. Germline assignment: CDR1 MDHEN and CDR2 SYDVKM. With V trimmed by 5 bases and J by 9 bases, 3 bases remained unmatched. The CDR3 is CASSASGSAQYF. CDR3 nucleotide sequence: TGTGCCAGCAGTGCTAGCGGGAGTGCCCAGTACTTC.

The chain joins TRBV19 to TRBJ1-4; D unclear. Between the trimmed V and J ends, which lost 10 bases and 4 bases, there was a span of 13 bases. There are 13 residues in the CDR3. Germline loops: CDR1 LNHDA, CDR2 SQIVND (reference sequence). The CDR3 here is CAKALSGNEKLFF. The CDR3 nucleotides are TGTGCCAAAGCACTTTCGGGTAATGAAAAACTGTTTTTT.

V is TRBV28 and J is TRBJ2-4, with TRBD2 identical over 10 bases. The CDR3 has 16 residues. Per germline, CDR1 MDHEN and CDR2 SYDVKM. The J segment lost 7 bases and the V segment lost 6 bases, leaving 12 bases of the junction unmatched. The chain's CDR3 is CASSSPVSGRANIQYF. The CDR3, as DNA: TGTGCCAGCAGCTCCCCCGTCAGCGGGAGGGCGAACATTCAGTACTTC.